The next 20 T cell receptor beta chains were all read from a single sample in a study of T cells in Graves' hyperthyroidism and ophthalmopathy (dated by TCRdb to the late 2010s). The library came from multiplex PCR. Sequencing was carried out with an Illumina HiSeq 2000. The TCR beta CDR3 regions were amplified from the RNA transcripts. For the first round of RT-PCR on the TCR CDR3, the HTBI primer set was used together with the Qiagen OneStep RT-PCR kit. TCRdb handled the public reads itself, with Q25 trimming in fastp and clone calling in MiXCR, and kept productive beta chains. Rows with one shared CDR3 protein collapse into an entry with the most common genes and DNA. Present in this sample are about 360,000 distinct CDR3 sequences, approximately 13% of which were seen just once. The top ten clones comprise around 9.2% of the sample. Input material: blood. The receptors were gathered from a woman under 30 with Graves' hyperthyroidism.

This clonotype was counted only a few times. The chain carries TRBV7-9 and TRBJ1-1; weak D call: TRBD1 (5 bases). This CDR3 contains 14 residues. Trimming stripped 3 bases from V and 3 bases from J, with 11 bases between. CDR1 is SEHNR and CDR2 is FQNEAQ in the germline V gene (reference sequence). The CDR3 sequence: CASSFRESHTEAFF. The CDR3 coding sequence is TGTGCCAGCAGCTTCAGGGAGAGTCACACTGAAGCTTTCTTT. The full variable domain, with the rest looked up from reference TRBV7-9 and TRBJ1-1, is DTGVSQNPRHKITKRGQNVTFRCDPISEHNRLYWYRQTLGQGPEFLTYFQNEAQLEKSRLLSDRFSAERPKGSFSTLEIQRTEQGDSAMYLCASSFRESHTEAFFGQGTRLTVV.

Ten or more counts support this clonotype. The chain uses TRBV6-1 and TRBJ2-7; TRBD2 matches 7 bases. The junction had 9 bases not matched to a gene; V was cut back by 6 bases and J by 1 base. From germline, CDR1 is MNHNS and CDR2 SASEGT. The CDR3 totals 15 residues. CDR3 region: CASSEPGGRSYEQYF. The DNA for the CDR3 is TGTGCCAGCAGCGAACCGGGGGGTAGGTCCTACGAGCAGTACTTC.

At least ten counts were recorded for this clonotype. The chain has TRBV7-2 and TRBJ1-6, with D unresolved. The CDR3 extends over 12 amino acids. V dropped 1 base and J dropped 9 bases, with 4 bases sitting between them. Germline values: CDR1 SGHTA, CDR2 FQGNSA. DNA of the CDR3: TGTGCCAGCAGCTTAGGTCCTTCACCCCTCCACTTT. The encoded protein is CASSLGPSPLHF.

This clonotype was counted ten times or more. The J gene is TRBJ2-3, the V gene TRBV20-1; 11 bases fit TRBD2. CDR1 and CDR2 (germline): DFQATT, SNEGSKA (reference sequence). The CDR3 length is 15 residues. V trimming: 4 bases; J trimming: 2 bases; junction bases outside the gene matches: 5. The CDR3 sequence: CSATGTSGFTDTQYF. The CDR3 DNA sequence: TGCAGTGCTACCGGGACTAGCGGTTTCACAGATACGCAGTATTTT.

This sequence joins TRBV2 and TRBJ2-2; TRBD1 matches at 9 bases. This CDR3 contains 15 residues. Looked up from germline, CDR1 is SNHLY and CDR2 is FYNNEI. V was pared by 6 bases and J by 9 bases, with 11 bases of the junction left unmatched. CDR3 DNA sequence: TGTGCCAGCAGGAGGAAGACAGGGGGGACCAGGGAGCTGTTTTTT. The encoded protein is CASRRKTGGTRELFF. The variable domain in full, with the rest retrieved from reference TRBV2 and TRBJ2-2, is EPEVTQTPSHQVTQMGQEVILRCVPISNHLYFYWYRQILGQKVEFLVSFYNNEISEKSEIFDDQFSVERPDGSNFTLKIRSTKLEDSAMYFCASRRKTGGTRELFFGEGSRLTVL.

This clonotype showed up many times. The rearrangement uses TRBV15 and TRBJ2-7, with 7 positions matching TRBD1. The CDR3 spans 15 residues. Germline V gene lookup returns CDR1 LNHNV and CDR2 YYDKDF (reference sequence). V dropped 1 base and J dropped 0; count of bases not matched to a gene: 3. The CDR3 region is CATSRGWDSSYEQYF. In DNA, the CDR3 is TGTGCCACCAGCAGAGGGTGGGACAGCTCCTACGAGCAGTACTTC. The variable domain in full, completed from reference TRBV15 and TRBJ2-7, reads DAMVIQNPRYQVTQFGKPVTLSCSQTLNHNVMYWYQQKSSQAPKLLFHYYDKDFNNEADTPDNFQSRRPNTSFCFLDIRSPGLGDTAMYLCATSRGWDSSYEQYFGPGTRLTVT.

This clonotype has at least ten counts. The genes are TRBV18 and TRBJ1-1; possibly TRBD1 for D (6 bases). The CDR3 is 17 residues long. V lost 0 bases and J lost 0, with 14 bases in between. Germline V CDR1 and CDR2: KGHSH, LQKENI. The DNA of the CDR3 is TGTGCCAGCTCACCACCGGTGGGGGCGGCTATGAACACTGAAGCTTTCTTT. Protein sequence: CASSPPVGAAMNTEAFF.

This clonotype was seen many times. This chain uses TRBV10-3 with TRBJ1-5; the D gene is possibly TRBD1 (5 bases). Trimming took off 0 bases at V and 6 bases at J, with 6 bases between the two ends. The germline CDR1 and CDR2 sequences are ENHRY and SYGVKD. The CDR3 covers 13 residues. CDR3 loop: CAISESRGQPQHF. In nucleotides, the CDR3 is TGTGCCATCAGTGAGTCAAGGGGTCAGCCCCAGCATTTT.

This clonotype was detected ten times or more. The chain carries TRBV2 and TRBJ2-2, with TRBD2 matching 8 bases. Per germline, CDR1 SNHLY and CDR2 FYNNEI. The CDR3 is 17 amino acids. V shed 3 bases and J 4 bases; nucleotides not matched to a gene: 10. The CDR3 loop is CASSESVVGTSTGELFF. The DNA of the CDR3 is TGTGCCAGCAGTGAGTCGGTCGTCGGGACTAGCACCGGGGAGCTGTTTTTT.

V is TRBV20-1 and J is TRBJ2-7, with D perhaps matching TRBD1 (6 bases). V was clipped by 4 bases and J by 7 bases, with 23 bases between them. There are 15 residues in the CDR3. In germline, CDR1 is DFQATT, CDR2 SNEGSKA (reference sequence). CDR3 DNA: TGCAGTGCTACCGGGGCCGTAAGGGGCCAGGGGGAGCAGTACTTC. This encodes CSATGAVRGQGEQYF.

The chain carries TRBV28 and TRBJ2-4, with a possible D match to TRBD1 (8 bases). Germline V gene sequence: CDR1 MDHEN, CDR2 SYDVKM. Trimming shortened V by 6 bases and J by 12 bases, and 18 bases separated the two germline ends. The CDR3 totals 13 residues. As DNA, the CDR3 is TGTGCCAGCAGCTCAGGGGGCGGGGGCAATCAGTACTTC. Its translation: CASSSGGGGNQYF.

In its sample, this clonotype was seen a few times. The chain couples TRBV18 to TRBJ1-4; possibly TRBD1 for D (6 bases). With 4 bases removed from V and 11 bases from J, the gap between germline ends came to 14 bases. Germline CDR1 is KGHSH and CDR2 is LQKENI. There are 13 residues in the CDR3. This CDR3 is CASSLGQLPKLFF. In DNA form, the CDR3 reads TGTGCCAGCTCACTCGGACAGTTGCCCAAACTGTTTTTT.

Many counts were recorded for this clonotype. The chain employs TRBV12-3 or TRBV12-4 and TRBJ2-4; 10 bases align to TRBD2. The CDR3 runs 19 residues. V was clipped by 2 bases and J by 0 bases; unmatched bases: 10. The CDR3 nucleotides are TGTGCCAGCAGTTTAAGGGGACTAGCGAGCCCTCTAGCCAAAAACATTCAGTACTTC. It encodes CASSLRGLASPLAKNIQYF.

This clonotype was detected a few times. The junction does not match germline at one end; this may be a read error. The V and J genes are TRBV3-1 and TRBJ2-7; 7 nucleotides align to TRBD1. Germline CDR1 reads LGHDT; CDR2 reads YNNKEL (reference sequence). This CDR3 is 14 amino acids long. This CDR3 is CASSRKGQSYGQYF. In DNA form, the CDR3 reads TGTGCCAGCAGCCGAAAGGGACAGAGCTACGGGCAGTACTTC.

This clonotype has just a few counts. A much larger clonotype is one base distant, so this may be a read error. The V and J genes are TRBV6-1 and TRBJ1-2, with D tentatively TRBD1 (6 bases). V shed 8 bases and J shed 3 bases, with 16 bases lying between them. The CDR3 loop spans 14 amino acids. Germline V gene sequence: CDR1 MNHNS, CDR2 SASEGT. The CDR3 sequence: CASGSAGGDYGYTF. The CDR3 DNA follows: TGTGCCAGCGGTAGCGCTGGGGGCGACTATGGCTACACCTTC.

The chain uses TRBV24-1 and TRBJ2-1; the D call may be TRBD1 or TRBD2 (5 bases each). CDR1 and CDR2 (germline): KGHDR, SFDVKD. V lost 3 bases to trimming and J lost 5 bases, with 16 bases between them. CDR3 length: 16 amino acids. CDR3 coding DNA: TGTGCCACCAGTGATGTGACCCGGGACGGGAACAATGAGCAGTTCTTC. Translating gives CATSDVTRDGNNEQFF.

Regarding this clonotype: This may be a read error: a much more frequent sequence differs by one nucleotide. V usage is TRBV18 and J usage is TRBJ2-1, with D perhaps matching TRBD2 (6 bases). V lost 8 bases, J lost 4 bases, and 18 bases lay in between. CDR3 length: 15 amino acids. Germline V gene data show CDR1 as KGHSH and CDR2 as LQKENI. The DNA of the CDR3 is TGTGCCAGCCCGCTCGGGACTCGAGGGTACAATGAGCAGTTCTTC. Its protein is CASPLGTRGYNEQFF.

The V gene is TRBV6-4, the J gene TRBJ1-2, with 7 bases that match TRBD1. Trimming took 5 bases from V and 3 from J; bases not matched to a gene: 6. This CDR3 has 14 amino acids. Germline V lookup: CDR1 MRHNA, CDR2 SNTAGT. The CDR3 coding sequence is TGTGCCAGCAGTTTTGAAGGGGGCGACTATGGCTACACCTTC. Its translation: CASSFEGGDYGYTF.

The rearrangement uses TRBV11-3 and TRBJ2-7, with unresolved D. The CDR3 is made up of 12 amino acids. Germline-derived CDR1 and CDR2 are SGHNT and YENEEA. Trimming shortened V by 3 bases and J by 6 bases, and 9 bases separated the two germline ends. The CDR3 loop is CASSFVGGEQYF. Written as DNA, the CDR3 is TGTGCCAGCAGCTTCGTAGGTGGCGAGCAGTACTTC.

Comment on this clonotype: A single base separates this from a much larger clone, so it may be a read error. The CDR3 DNA reads as TGTGCCAGCGGATCCTTGGGGGGAGGGGCTGAGCAGTACTTC. Translating gives CASGSLGGGAEQYF. The chain combines TRBV6-2 or TRBV6-3 with TRBJ2-7; TRBD2 aligns across 7 bases. There are 14 residues in the CDR3. With 8 bases clipped from V and 7 bases from J, the junction kept 14 bases outside the gene matches. CDR1 and CDR2 (germline): MNHEY, SVGEGT.